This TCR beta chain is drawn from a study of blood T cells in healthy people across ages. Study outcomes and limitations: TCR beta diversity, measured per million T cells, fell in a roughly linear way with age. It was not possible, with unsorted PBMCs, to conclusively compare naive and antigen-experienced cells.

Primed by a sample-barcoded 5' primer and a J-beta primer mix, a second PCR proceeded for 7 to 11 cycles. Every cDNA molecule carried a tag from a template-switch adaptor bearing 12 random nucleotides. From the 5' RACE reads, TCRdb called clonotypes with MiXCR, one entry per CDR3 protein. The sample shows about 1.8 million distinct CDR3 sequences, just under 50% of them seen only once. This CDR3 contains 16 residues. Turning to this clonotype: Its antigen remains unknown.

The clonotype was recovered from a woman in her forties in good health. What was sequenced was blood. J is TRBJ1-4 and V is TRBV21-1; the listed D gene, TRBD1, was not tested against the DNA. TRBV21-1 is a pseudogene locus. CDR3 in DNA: TGTGCCAGCAGCAAAGGCAGAAAAGGGGCTAATGGAAAACTGTTTTTT. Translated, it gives CASSKGRKGANGKLFF.